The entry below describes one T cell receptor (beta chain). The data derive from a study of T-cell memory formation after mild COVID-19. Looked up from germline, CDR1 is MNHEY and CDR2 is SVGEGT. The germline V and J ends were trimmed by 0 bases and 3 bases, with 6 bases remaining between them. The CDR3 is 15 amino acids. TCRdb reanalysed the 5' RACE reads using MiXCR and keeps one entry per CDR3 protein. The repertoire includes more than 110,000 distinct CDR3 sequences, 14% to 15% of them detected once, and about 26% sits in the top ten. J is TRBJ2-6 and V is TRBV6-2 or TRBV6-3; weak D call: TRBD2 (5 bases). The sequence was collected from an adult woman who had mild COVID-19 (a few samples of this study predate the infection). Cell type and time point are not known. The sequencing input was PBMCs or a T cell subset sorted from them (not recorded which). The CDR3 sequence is CASSYSRDGANVLTF. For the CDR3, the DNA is TGTGCCAGCAGTTACTCGAGGGATGGGGCCAACGTCCTGACTTTC.